This record concerns one T cell receptor beta chain sequence. The antigen is not known. This specimen belongs to a study of shared clonotypes between healthy human individuals. Overall study findings and caveats: Naive subsets generally exceeded memory subsets in estimated richness. Between a few donors, naive CD4 clonotypes were shared at a level of about 5%. With few donors, the genetic and exposure-history diversity represented was limited.

The V and J ends lost 1 base and 4 bases, in that order; junction bases with no gene match: 4. CDR3 length equals 14 residues. Germline lookup yields CDR1 SGHRS and CDR2 YFSETQ. Here immunoSEQ multiplex PCR was the method, and the copy in TCRdb shows in-frame clones only, minus some. The sample lists a few million clones, around 94% seen once, with around 0.14% in the top ten. The split of CD4+ cells yielded CD45RA+ naive and CD45RA-negative memory subsets. This chain links TRBV5-1 with TRBJ2-5, with 7 bases matching TRBD1. The sample taken for sequencing was naive CD4+ T cells sorted from blood. Subset: CD45RA+ positively selected. The clonotype comes from a man younger than 35 in good health. The CDR3 DNA is TGCGCCAGCAGCTTGACAGGGGCACGAGAGACCCAGTACTTC. Protein sequence: CASSLTGARETQYF.